The 22 T cell receptor beta chains below were found in one sample sequenced in a study of T cells in Graves' hyperthyroidism and ophthalmopathy (dated by TCRdb to between 2017 and 2020). The method behind the library was multiplex PCR. Sequencing was performed on an Illumina HiSeq 2000. Amplification of TCR beta CDR3 regions was carried out from RNA transcripts. The first round of RT-PCR for the TCR CDR3 was performed with the HTBI primer set and the Qiagen OneStep RT-PCR kit. TCRdb trimmed public reads at Q25 via fastp, called clones via MiXCR and kept in-frame beta chains. Rows merge per CDR3 protein into single entries with the most common DNA and genes. The sample yields some 350,000 distinct CDR3 sequences; around 14% were counted once. The biggest ten clones account for roughly a quarter of the sample. The sample consisted of blood. The receptors originated from a woman younger than 30 with Graves' hyperthyroidism that later progressed to Graves' ophthalmopathy.

This clonotype was counted only a few times. The genes are TRBV28 and TRBJ2-2; 9 nucleotides line up with TRBD2. This CDR3 comprises 15 residues. Germline-derived CDR1 and CDR2 are MDHEN and SYDVKM. Trimming cost V 5 bases and J 5 bases; bases outside gene matches: 6. CDR3 protein: CASSRTSDPTGELFF. In nucleotides, the CDR3 is TGTGCCAGCAGTAGGACTAGCGATCCTACCGGGGAGCTGTTTTTT.

This clonotype was picked up many times. The CDR3 nucleotides are TGTGCCAGCAGCTATCGACAGTTTAGCAATCAGCCCCAGCATTTT. It is translated as CASSYRQFSNQPQHF. V gene TRBV6-1 combines with J gene TRBJ1-5, with D possibly being TRBD1 (5 bases). Trimming shortened V by 6 bases and J by 0 bases, and 12 bases separated the two germline ends. Germline V gene sequence: CDR1 MNHNS, CDR2 SASEGT. CDR3 length equals 15 residues.

In this sample, this clonotype turned up many times. Written as DNA, the CDR3 is TGTGCCAGCAGCCGCTGGGGGGGCGAGACGTACGAGCAGTACTTC. It is translated as CASSRWGGETYEQYF. This rearrangement joins TRBV7-3 to TRBJ2-7; TRBD2 might be the D (7 bases). V shed 5 bases and J shed 4 bases, with 18 bases lying between them. Germline values: CDR1 SGHTA, CDR2 FQGTGA. The CDR3 spans 15 residues. The full variable domain, rest sourced from reference TRBV7-3 and TRBJ2-7, is GAGVSQTPSNKVTEKGKYVELRCDPISGHTALYWYRQSLGQGPEFLIYFQGTGAADDSGLPNDRFFAVRPEGSVSTLKIQRTERGDSAVYLCASSRWGGETYEQYFGPGTRLTVT.

This clonotype was found many times. The chain combines TRBV28 with TRBJ1-5, with 7 bases aligning to TRBD1. This CDR3 is built from 13 residues. The germline V gene has CDR1 MDHEN and CDR2 SYDVKM. V dropped 5 bases and J dropped 5; count of bases not matched to a gene: 3. Written as DNA, the CDR3 is TGTGCCAGCAGTCGGGACAGATATCAGCCCCAGCATTTT. Protein sequence: CASSRDRYQPQHF.

The CDR3 nucleotides read TGTGCCAGCATGGGGTACCAAGAGACCCAGTACTTC. It is translated as CASMGYQETQYF. The chain links TRBV25-1 to TRBJ2-5, with D unclear. The CDR3 sequence is 12 residues long. Trimming left V 7 bases short and J 0 bases short, with 6 bases between. Germline values: CDR1 MGHDK, CDR2 SYGVNS.

V gene TRBV2 combines with J gene TRBJ2-5; D is perhaps TRBD1 or TRBD2 (6 bases each). The CDR3 covers 15 residues. Germline CDR1 is SNHLY and CDR2 is FYNNEI. Trimming left V 6 bases short and J 7 bases short, with 21 bases between. The CDR3 sequence: CASSLQTGGLGTQYF. DNA of the CDR3: TGTGCCAGCAGCCTACAGACAGGAGGGCTGGGGACCCAGTACTTC.

The V gene is TRBV28, the J gene TRBJ1-5; D might be TRBD1 (6 bases). CDR3 length: 16 residues. Per the germline V gene, CDR1 is MDHEN and CDR2 is SYDVKM. The V gene lost 6 bases and the J gene lost 3 bases, with 18 bases spanning the gap. The CDR3 protein is CASSHPGGRDNQPQHF. CDR3 in DNA: TGTGCCAGCAGCCACCCGGGGGGGCGGGACAATCAGCCCCAGCATTTT.

This sequence joins TRBV2 and TRBJ2-7; D ambiguous. Germline V gene sequence: CDR1 SNHLY, CDR2 FYNNEI. V was clipped by 8 bases and J by 0 bases, with 20 bases between them. The CDR3 runs 16 residues. In DNA, the CDR3 is TGTGCCAGCTCCAGGAGCACGGAGAGCCGCTCCTACGAGCAGTACTTC. This encodes CASSRSTESRSYEQYF.

The sample holds many counts of this clonotype. The J gene is TRBJ2-5, the V gene TRBV2; 9 nucleotides line up with TRBD1. The germline V gene encodes CDR1 SNHLY and CDR2 FYNNEI. This CDR3 region has 13 residues. J gave up 9 bases and V 5 bases, and 7 bases lay outside the gene matches. The CDR3: CASSRGQGWSQYF. The CDR3 coding sequence is TGTGCCAGCAGTCGCGGACAGGGGTGGTCCCAGTACTTC.

This clonotype was picked up one time. J is TRBJ2-1 and V is TRBV4-1, with 10 positions matching TRBD2. Gene TRBJ2-7 matches the end of the DNA better, so the J call may be wrong. The CDR3 length is 17 residues. From germline, CDR1 is MGHRA and CDR2 YSYEKL. The CDR3 loop is CASSQLITSGVDNEQYF. CDR3 sequence (DNA): TGCGCCAGCAGCCAACTTATTACTAGCGGGGTCGACAATGAGCAGTACTTC.

This clonotype was seen only a few times. The chain carries TRBV20-1 and TRBJ2-1; 9 bases align to TRBD2. The J segment lost 3 bases and the V segment lost 3 bases, leaving 6 bases of the junction unmatched. CDR1 DFQATT and CDR2 SNEGSKA come from the germline V gene (reference sequence). This CDR3 spans 15 amino acids. Here the CDR3 DNA reads TGCAGTGCTAGGTTTAGCGGGAGCCTCTACAATGAGCAGTTCTTC. Its protein product is CSARFSGSLYNEQFF.

This rearrangement joins TRBV28 to TRBJ2-2; no reliable D call. CDR1 and CDR2 (germline): MDHEN, SYDVKM. This CDR3 spans 13 amino acids. Between the trimmed V and J ends, which lost 11 bases and 1 base, there was a span of 11 bases. The CDR3 loop is CAGRSGNTGELFF. DNA for the CDR3: TGTGCCGGACGGTCAGGGAACACCGGGGAGCTGTTTTTT.

Remarks on this clonotype: A much larger clone lies one base from this, so it may be a read error. V is TRBV20-1 and J is TRBJ2-5, with TRBD2 matching 12 bases. Germline lookup yields CDR1 DFQATT and CDR2 SNEGSKA (reference sequence). Trimming cost V 6 bases and J 10 bases; bases outside gene matches: 27. CDR3 length equals 19 residues. The CDR3 sequence: CSANRARGLQTSGRKIQYF. CDR3 sequence (DNA): TGCAGTGCGAATCGGGCCAGGGGGCTGCAAACTAGCGGGAGGAAGATCCAGTACTTC.

The chain has TRBV2 and TRBJ2-6; 14 nucleotides match TRBD2. This CDR3 spans 18 amino acids. V lost 6 bases to trimming and J lost 3 bases; unmatched junction nucleotides: 7. Germline CDR1 and CDR2: SNHLY and FYNNEI. The CDR3 nucleotides read TGTGCCAGCAGGGGGACGGGACTAGCGGGAGTTGGGGCCAACGTCCTGACTTTC. Its protein product is CASRGTGLAGVGANVLTF.

This clonotype was seen many times. The rearrangement links TRBV30 to TRBJ1-5; D uncertain. The CDR3 length is 12 residues. Trimming removed 2 bases from V and 3 bases from J, with 5 bases in between. CDR1 is GTSNPN and CDR2 is SVGIG in the germline V gene (reference sequence). CDR3 sequence: CAWSRLNQPQHF. CDR3 bases: TGTGCCTGGAGTCGCCTCAATCAGCCCCAGCATTTT.

The rearrangement uses TRBV6-2 or TRBV6-3 and TRBJ2-5, with unresolved D. The V end was cut by 4 bases, the J end by 4 bases, with 10 bases between. The V gene's germline CDR1 is MNHEY and CDR2 SVGEGT. The CDR3 covers 13 residues. The DNA of the CDR3 is TGTGCCAGCAGTTTAGGGAACAGAGAGACCCAGTACTTC. It is translated as CASSLGNRETQYF.

This clonotype was counted a few times. The chain links TRBV12-5 to TRBJ2-7; 7 bases match TRBD1. Germline V gene data show CDR1 as LGHNT and CDR2 as FRNRAP. The length of the CDR3 is 18 residues. J gave up 2 bases and V 0 bases, and 13 bases lay outside the gene matches. In nucleotides, the CDR3 is TGTGCTAGTGGTTTGGTACTAGGGACAGAAAAAACCCCCTACGAGCAGTACTTC. This translates into CASGLVLGTEKTPYEQYF.

Remarks on this clonotype: A clone one base away is much larger, so this may be a read error. The chain has TRBV18 and TRBJ1-3, with 7 bases matching TRBD1. Germline V gene lookup returns CDR1 KGHSH and CDR2 LQKENI. The CDR3 is 17 residues long. CDR3 region: CASSPTPGQSSGDTIYF. In DNA form, the CDR3 reads TGTGCCAGCTCACCTACTCCGGGACAGAGCTCTGGAGACACCATATATTTT.

The gene calls are TRBV9 and TRBJ2-6; D gene uncertain. CDR1 and CDR2 from the germline V gene are SGDLS and YYNGEE. The ends were cut back, 0 bases at V and 7 bases at J, with 11 bases in the middle. The CDR3 runs to 15 residues. In DNA form, the CDR3 reads TGTGCCAGCAGCGTAGTTGGGATGGGTGCCAACGTCCTGACTTTC. Amino acids: CASSVVGMGANVLTF. The whole variable domain, remainder taken from reference TRBV9 and TRBJ2-6, is DSGVTQTPKHLITATGQRVTLRCSPRSGDLSVYWYQQSLDQGLQFLIQYYNGEERAKGNILERFSAQQFPDLHSELNLSSLELGDSALYFCASSVVGMGANVLTFGAGSRLTVL.

This clonotype was observed a handful of times. The chain links TRBV25-1 to TRBJ1-1; D is perhaps TRBD1 (6 bases). V was cut by 4 bases and J by 1 base, with 16 bases left in between. The length of the CDR3 is 16 residues. Germline V gene sequence: CDR1 MGHDK, CDR2 SYGVNS. The CDR3 sequence: CASSGALGAGNTEAFF. The CDR3 nucleotides read TGTGCCAGCAGTGGGGCTTTGGGGGCCGGGAACACTGAAGCTTTCTTT. Drawing the rest from reference TRBV25-1 and TRBJ1-1, the complete variable domain is EADIYQTPRYLVIGTGKKITLECSQTMGHDKMYWYQQDPGMELHLIHYSYGVNSTEKGDLSSESTVSRIRTEHFPLTLESARPSHTSQYLCASSGALGAGNTEAFFGQGTRLTVV.

This clonotype has just a few counts. The chain couples TRBV9 to TRBJ2-2, with TRBD1 identical over 9 bases. J was trimmed by 4 bases and V by 3 bases; bases with no gene match: 10. Germline CDR1 is SGDLS and CDR2 is YYNGEE. CDR3 length: 17 amino acids. The CDR3: CASSASTGQGLTGELFF. In DNA, the CDR3 is TGTGCCAGCAGCGCCTCGACGGGACAGGGTCTCACCGGGGAGCTGTTTTTT.

The chain is built from TRBV12-3 or TRBV12-4 and TRBJ2-2, with 10 bases fitting TRBD2. Trimming at V came to 5 bases and at J to 4 bases, leaving 10 bases not matched to a gene. This CDR3 has 17 amino acids. CDR3 sequence reads: CASSPPGLAESTGELFF. In nucleotides, the CDR3 is TGTGCCAGCAGTCCACCCGGACTAGCGGAGAGCACCGGGGAGCTGTTTTTT.